This T cell receptor beta chain was sequenced during a study of vaccination effects on CD4 cells after COVID-19 (dated by TCRdb to between 2022 and 2023). The study in broad terms: Each participant got two doses of an mRNA SARS-CoV-2 vaccine, either BNT162b2 or mRNA-1273. The full study included around nine COVID-19 convalescent patients and several SARS-CoV-2-naive healthy vaccine recipients. SARS-CoV-2 spike-specific CD4+ TCR repertoires were compared before and after mRNA vaccination in COVID-19 convalescent patients and in infection-naive vaccine recipients. The Oncomine TCR Beta short-read assay on an Illumina iSeq 100 was used to sequence cultures from other donors in the study. General conclusions and limits of the study: In healthy vaccine recipients, vaccine-induced clones were almost all SARS-CoV-2 mono-reactive, with only 1 of 255 cross-reactive with common cold coronaviruses. The study was limited by a small number of convalescent patients and lacked early post-infection timepoints. Clones induced by infection and clones induced by vaccination both contracted markedly at late timepoints after vaccination, which fits with T cell responses waning over time.

The ViraFEST assay stimulated PBMC with viral peptide pools and then used TCR sequencing to identify antigen-specific CD4+ T cell clonotypes by expansion. After more than nine days of culture, CD4+ T cells were isolated with the EasySep CD4+ T cell isolation kit. The absence of prior SARS-CoV-2 infection in healthy vaccine recipients was confirmed by negative nucleocapsid antibodies before and after vaccination. Approximately 2 million PBMC per well were cultured in IMDM with roughly 5% human AB serum, around 10 IU/ml IL-2 and gentamicin, plus 10 ug/ml peptides. Half of the culture medium was replaced with fresh IL-2-containing medium on days 3 and 7. Unless noted otherwise, every peptide stimulation condition was cultured in triplicate wells. PBMC were separated from whole blood using Ficoll-Paque Plus gradient centrifugation and were then either cryopreserved at -140C or used fresh. Overlapping peptide pools spanned the spike proteins of SARS-CoV-2 and the common cold coronaviruses HCoV-NL63, HCoV-OC43 and HCoV-229E. The QIAamp micro DNA kit was used to extract genomic DNA from the cultured CD4+ T cells.

Library construction relied on the immunoSEQ multiplex PCR assay. DNA from the cultured and isolated CD4+ T cells underwent TCR beta CDR3 sequencing. In the source study's methods: Non-productive TCR sequences were removed, reads were trimmed to the CDR3 region, and CDR3s of at least 7 amino acids were retained. The MANAFEST web app was used to identify antigen-specific clonotypes by comparing expansion in peptide wells with expansion in reference cultures. To be called positive, a clone needed expansion at FDR<0.05 compared with the reference and with all other wells, an odds ratio greater than 5, and a frequency greater than 0.1% in two replicate wells. A clonotype was called cross-reactive if it was significantly expanded both in SARS-CoV-2 spike wells and in at least one common cold coronavirus spike condition. CDR3 similarity was assessed by Levenshtein distance using the stringdist R package, and unrooted trees were constructed with ape in R 3.6.1. TCRdb re-hosts the immuneACCESS table, in-frame sequences only. Its copies lack some clones; in the studies checked, an unresolved V gene accounts for under half of them, and the cause for the rest is not known. V and J calls and clone size come straight from that table; D and trimming were deduced from the DNA. This sample gives tens of thousands of clones in total; around 76% of them show up just once. About 1.7% of the sample goes to the ten largest clones.

Notes on this clone: Its antigen is not yet known. There are no base qualities to consult, and no much larger clone falls within one base.

From a lookup of the germline V gene, CDR1 and CDR2 are SNHLY and FYNNEI. The germline ends are 9 bases apart after V is trimmed by 4 bases and J by 9 bases. The CDR3 spans 11 residues, from the cysteine through the phenylalanine. Only the CDR3 region is kept as DNA, spanning 33 bases read in frame from base 1. The source is a human donor who received a COVID-19 vaccine. Recombination joined TRBV2 with TRBJ1-1; there is no confident call for the D gene. Material: CD4+ T cells from PBMCs cultured with HCoV-229E spike peptides, obtained before COVID-19 vaccination. The label giving this sample's cell subset or site can be read as: HCoV-229E spike overlapping peptide pool stimulation. The DNA sequence is given as TGTGCCAGCAGTGCCGTTGAGCAAGCTTTCTTT. It encodes CASSAVEQAFF.